These 32 T cell receptor beta chains were sequenced from one sample in a study of blood T cell repertoires in COVID-19. TCRdb's copy holds only in-frame clones and misses some; the assay was immunoSEQ multiplex PCR. The sample records about 340,000 clones, about four fifths being singletons. The sequencing sample was made of peripheral blood. All receptors derive from a man aged 30-40 years with active or convalescent COVID-19.

This chain joins TRBV24-1 and TRBJ2-5, with 7 bases aligning to TRBD1. V shed 2 bases and J 5 bases; nucleotides not matched to a gene: 19. This CDR3 comprises 19 residues. Germline V CDR1 and CDR2: KGHDR, SFDVKD. CDR3 in amino acids: CATSDYGARGNRGLETQYF. Written as DNA, the CDR3 is TGTGCCACCAGTGATTACGGGGCCAGGGGGAATAGAGGGTTGGAGACCCAGTACTTC.

The V gene is TRBV7-9, the J gene TRBJ1-3; 7 bases map to TRBD1. V lost 5 bases to trimming and J lost 2 bases; unmatched junction nucleotides: 3. Germline-derived CDR1 and CDR2 are SEHNR and FQNEAQ (reference sequence). This CDR3 region has 14 residues. The CDR3: CASSVTGTGNTIYF. The CDR3, as DNA: TGTGCCAGCAGCGTGACAGGGACTGGAAACACCATATATTTT.

This clone was counted a few times. This chain joins TRBV27 and TRBJ2-7, with D tentatively TRBD2 (5 bases). Germline V gives CDR1 MNHEY, CDR2 SMNVEV (reference sequence). The V end lost 6 bases, the J end lost 2 bases, and 17 bases lay between the germline ends. CDR3 length: 15 residues. In DNA, the CDR3 is TGTGCCAGCAGGCCCCTGGTAGGCGGGCCCTACGAGCAGTACTTC. This gives the protein CASRPLVGGPYEQYF.

The chain has TRBV7-3 and TRBJ2-2; 8 positions agree with TRBD2. Germline CDR1 is SGHTA and CDR2 is FQGTGA. V gave up 1 base and J gave up 5 bases; unmatched junction bases: 3. This CDR3 is 15 amino acids long. The CDR3 coding sequence is TGTGCCAGCAGCTTAAAACGGGAGGGTACCGGGGAGCTGTTTTTT. This translates into CASSLKREGTGELFF.

The chain has TRBV29-1 and TRBJ2-5; a weak D match, TRBD1 (5 bases). Deletions cut 6 bases from V and 5 bases from J, with 13 bases between. Germline CDR1 reads SQVTM; CDR2 reads ANQGSEA. This CDR3 has 12 amino acids. This CDR3 is CSVTPRVETQYF. The CDR3 DNA reads as TGCAGCGTGACCCCCAGGGTGGAGACCCAGTACTTC.

This chain links TRBV6-5 with TRBJ1-4, with a tentative D call TRBD1 (5 bases). CDR3 length: 14 amino acids. The V end lost 6 bases, the J end lost 8 bases, and 16 bases lay between the germline ends. Germline lookup yields CDR1 MNHEY and CDR2 SVGAGI. The CDR3, as DNA: TGTGCCAGCAGCCCCCGGGGGGAAGGAGAAAAACTGTTTTTT. Translated, it gives CASSPRGEGEKLFF.

The chain combines TRBV29-1 with TRBJ2-7; 14 positions agree with TRBD2. J was trimmed by 6 bases and V by 7 bases; bases with no gene match: 5. The CDR3 runs 13 residues. Per germline, CDR1 SQVTM and CDR2 ANQGSEA. CDR3 nucleotide sequence: TGCAGCGCGGGGACTAGCGGGAGAGCCGAGCAGTACTTC. The encoded protein is CSAGTSGRAEQYF.

The rearrangement joins TRBV2 to TRBJ2-5; perhaps TRBD1 as D (6 bases). V was clipped by 10 bases and J by 5 bases, with 20 bases between them. CDR1 SNHLY and CDR2 FYNNEI come from the germline V gene. The CDR3 is 14 residues long. CDR3 sequence reads: CAITPRGFGETQYF. CDR3 DNA: TGTGCCATCACGCCCAGGGGATTCGGCGAGACCCAGTACTTC.

The V and J genes are TRBV5-4 and TRBJ2-3, with a tentative D call TRBD1 (5 bases). The CDR3 contains 13 residues. Per germline, CDR1 SGHNT and CDR2 YYREEE (reference sequence). The V end was cut by 4 bases, the J end by 6 bases, with 12 bases between. This chain's CDR3 is CASSPSGSDTQYF. The CDR3 DNA reads TGTGCCAGCAGCCCGTCAGGGTCGGATACGCAGTATTTT. The entire variable domain, with the rest obtained from reference TRBV5-4 and TRBJ2-3, is as follows: ETGVTQSPTHLIKTRGQQVTLRCSSQSGHNTVSWYQQALGQGPQFIFQYYREEENGRGNFPPRFSGLQFPNYSSELNVNALELDDSALYLCASSPSGSDTQYFGPGTRLTVL.

The J gene is TRBJ1-1, the V gene TRBV29-1; D is possibly TRBD1 (6 bases). Per the germline V gene, CDR1 is SQVTM and CDR2 is ANQGSEA. The CDR3 has 11 residues. Trimming pared 6 bases from V and 10 bases from J, leaving 15 bases between. The CDR3 here is CSVHQGKGAFF. The CDR3 nucleotides read TGCAGCGTACACCAGGGGAAGGGAGCTTTCTTT.

As DNA, the CDR3 is TGTGCCAGCAGCCCCCCGAGGGTATTATCACCCCTCCACTTT. Translation gives CASSPPRVLSPLHF. This rearrangement joins TRBV3-1 (or the pseudogene TRBV3-2) to TRBJ1-6; D gene unclear. Germline CDR1 and CDR2: LGHDT and YNNKEL (reference sequence). This CDR3 is built from 14 residues. Trimming removed 4 bases at V and 10 bases at J, with 14 bases between.

The count of this clone is one. V is TRBV6-4 and J is TRBJ2-1; 14 nucleotides align to TRBD2. Germline trimming cut 5 bases from V and 0 bases from J; bases unmatched to any gene: 3. The CDR3 spans 17 residues. The V gene's germline CDR1 is MRHNA and CDR2 SNTAGT. DNA for the CDR3: TGTGCCAGCAGTATAGGGACTAGCGGGGGCTCCTACAATGAGCAGTTCTTC. As protein: CASSIGTSGGSYNEQFF.

This sequence joins TRBV5-1 and TRBJ1-1, with 12 bases matching TRBD1. V lost 4 bases to trimming and J lost 3 bases; unmatched junction nucleotides: 7. From germline, CDR1 is SGHRS and CDR2 YFSETQ. The CDR3 consists of 16 residues. CDR3 loop: CASSRDRGRSHTEAFF. CDR3 in DNA: TGCGCCAGCAGCCGGGACAGGGGGCGCAGCCACACTGAAGCTTTCTTT. The full variable domain, rest sourced from reference TRBV5-1 and TRBJ1-1, is KAGVTQTPRYLIKTRGQQVTLSCSPISGHRSVSWYQQTPGQGLQFLFEYFSETQRNKGNFPGRFSGRQFSNSRSEMNVSTLELGDSALYLCASSRDRGRSHTEAFFGQGTRLTVV.

This chain connects TRBV6-6 to TRBJ1-1, with a tentative D call TRBD1 (5 bases). V lost 10 bases and J lost 5, with 17 bases in between. The CDR3 sequence is 13 residues long. Germline V CDR1 and CDR2: MNHNY, SVGAGI (reference sequence). The CDR3 protein is CATGGEARTEAFF. The CDR3 DNA reads as TGTGCCACCGGGGGGGAGGCGAGGACTGAAGCTTTCTTT.

The V and J genes are TRBV2 and TRBJ1-5; D is ambiguous. The V gene's germline CDR1 is SNHLY and CDR2 FYNNEI. V was clipped by 8 bases and J by 3 bases, with 14 bases between them. The CDR3 is 14 residues long. The CDR3 reads CASGREADNQPQHF. The CDR3 DNA sequence: TGTGCCAGCGGCCGGGAGGCGGACAATCAGCCCCAGCATTTT.

V gene TRBV10-3 combines with J gene TRBJ2-1; 7 bases are shared with TRBD1. The CDR3 runs 14 residues. Per the germline V gene, CDR1 is ENHRY and CDR2 is SYGVKD. J gave up 5 bases and V 3 bases, and 4 bases lay outside the gene matches. For the CDR3, the DNA is TGTGCCATCAGTGACCCGGGACAGCACAATGAGCAGTTCTTC. This codes for CAISDPGQHNEQFF.

The J gene is TRBJ2-5, the V gene TRBV14, with 7 bases identical to TRBD1. Unmatched junction bases numbered 10, after V lost 2 bases and J lost 4 bases. Germline loops: CDR1 SGHDN, CDR2 FVKESK. CDR3 length equals 16 residues. The CDR3 nucleotides are TGTGCCAGCAGCCAAACCTTCGACAGGGAGAGAGAGACCCAGTACTTC. Encoded protein: CASSQTFDRERETQYF.

V and J are TRBV20-1 and TRBJ1-1; the D is unclear. The CDR3 has 10 residues. Trimming cost V 4 bases and J 7 bases, with 7 bases left between them. Germline CDR1 is DFQATT and CDR2 is SNEGSKA (reference sequence). CDR3 DNA: TGCAGTGCTAACGGGGTTGAAGCTTTCTTT. This gives the protein CSANGVEAFF.

The CDR3 region is CASRSTGGSSYNEQFF. CDR3 nucleotide sequence: TGTGCCAGCAGATCGACAGGGGGGAGCTCCTACAATGAGCAGTTCTTC. The V call is TRBV2, the J call TRBJ2-1; 9 bases align to TRBD1. Germline CDR1 SNHLY, CDR2 FYNNEI. CDR3 length: 16 amino acids. The trim removed 6 bases at V and 0 bases at J, leaving 6 bases unmatched.

The chain employs TRBV28 and TRBJ2-7; TRBD2 matches at 12 bases. Germline CDR1 reads MDHEN; CDR2 reads SYDVKM. The junction had 7 bases not matched to a gene; V was cut back by 2 bases and J by 2 bases. This CDR3 has 17 residues. The chain's CDR3 is CASSLPASGRATYEQYF. DNA for the CDR3: TGTGCCAGCAGTTTACCTGCTAGCGGGAGGGCCACCTACGAGCAGTACTTC.

The chain recombines TRBV9 with TRBJ2-1; TRBD1 is a possible D gene (6 bases). The V and J ends lost 3 bases and 0 bases respectively, with 13 bases between them. The CDR3 extends over 16 amino acids. Per germline, CDR1 SGDLS and CDR2 YYNGEE. The CDR3 region is CASSGPGHGSYNEQFF. The DNA for the CDR3 is TGTGCCAGCAGCGGCCCGGGACACGGCTCCTACAATGAGCAGTTCTTC.

This chain uses TRBV6-5 with TRBJ2-7; D perhaps matches TRBD1 (6 bases). Germline-derived CDR1 and CDR2 are MNHEY and SVGAGI. This CDR3 is 13 amino acids long. The V gene lost 2 bases and the J gene lost 1 base, with 6 bases spanning the gap. CDR3 sequence (DNA): TGTGCCAGCAGTTACAGGGGGTCCTACGAGCAGTACTTC. It codes for CASSYRGSYEQYF.

V and J are TRBV6-5 and TRBJ2-5; D may be TRBD2 (5 bases). Trimming pared 2 bases from V and 5 bases from J, leaving 15 bases between. CDR1 is MNHEY, CDR2 SVGAGI, per germline. This CDR3 has 15 amino acids. The CDR3, as DNA: TGTGCCAGCAGTTACCACCGGGGAACCTCGGAGACCCAGTACTTC. It specifies CASSYHRGTSETQYF.

CDR3 in amino acids: CASSKGKSGPYNEQFF. For the CDR3, the DNA is TGTGCCAGCAGCAAAGGAAAAAGCGGACCCTACAATGAGCAGTTCTTC. V is TRBV21-1 and J is TRBJ2-1; the table's D call, TRBD2, was not checked against the DNA. TRBV21-1 is described as a pseudogene. The CDR3 loop spans 16 amino acids.

This rearrangement joins TRBV11-2 to TRBJ2-4, with 8 bases matching TRBD2. V trimming: 1 base; J trimming: 5 bases; junction bases outside the gene matches: 4. Germline-derived CDR1 and CDR2 are SGHAT and FQNNGV. The CDR3 spans 15 residues. CDR3 in DNA: TGTGCCAGCAGCTTAGCTGGGACTAGGGAAAACATTCAGTACTTC. Translating it yields CASSLAGTRENIQYF.

The chain recombines TRBV12-3 or TRBV12-4 with TRBJ1-1; D gene uncertain. Trimming took off 3 bases at V and 2 bases at J, with 7 bases between the two ends. CDR3 length: 13 amino acids. In nucleotides, the CDR3 is TGTGCCAGCAGTTTGGGCCATAACACTGAAGCTTTCTTT. This gives the protein CASSLGHNTEAFF.

The chain uses TRBV6-5 and TRBJ2-3, with 8 positions matching TRBD2. This CDR3 contains 15 residues. CDR1 is MNHEY, CDR2 SVGAGI, per germline. With V trimmed by 7 bases and J by 5 bases, 11 bases remained unmatched. DNA of the CDR3: TGTGCCAGCACCCCCGTCGGCGGGGGGAAAGATACGCAGTATTTT. It codes for CASTPVGGGKDTQYF.

The chain employs TRBV3-1 (or the pseudogene TRBV3-2) and TRBJ2-6; the match to TRBD1 covers 9 bases. The CDR3 loop spans 20 amino acids. The V gene end was trimmed by 0 bases and the J gene end by 1 base; junction bases not matched to a gene: 10. CDR1 is LGHDT and CDR2 is YNNKEL in the germline V gene (reference sequence). The CDR3 nucleotides are TGTGCCAGCAGCCAAGATTGGGGGGACAGGGTTGTTTCTGGGGCCAACGTCCTGACTTTC. Translating gives CASSQDWGDRVVSGANVLTF.

The chain is built from TRBV29-1 and TRBJ1-1; 11 nucleotides align to TRBD1. The CDR3 is 14 amino acids. Unmatched junction bases numbered 11, after V lost 4 bases and J lost 10 bases. Germline V gene sequence: CDR1 SQVTM, CDR2 ANQGSEA. This chain's CDR3 is CSVGPGQGGDGAFF. The CDR3 DNA reads TGCAGCGTTGGACCGGGACAGGGGGGAGATGGAGCTTTCTTT.

The V call is TRBV4-3, the J call TRBJ1-1; no clear D. Germline assignment: CDR1 LGHNA and CDR2 YSLEER. There are 14 residues in the CDR3. V lost 4 bases and J 1 base, leaving 10 bases between the germline ends. Here the CDR3 DNA reads TGCGCCAGCAGCCTCTCGGGTGCGAACACTGAAGCTTTCTTT. Translation gives CASSLSGANTEAFF.

The V and J genes are TRBV5-1 and TRBJ1-2; the match to TRBD1 covers 7 bases. Trimming removed 1 base from V and 8 bases from J; junction bases left unmatched: 5. CDR1 and CDR2 from the germline V gene are SGHRS and YFSETQ. The CDR3 contains 13 residues. The CDR3 region has the DNA TGCGCCAGCAGCTTGACAGGGGAATTCGGCTACACCTTC. It yields the protein CASSLTGEFGYTF.

The chain employs TRBV6-5 and TRBJ1-6; 7 bases align to TRBD1. CDR1 and CDR2 from the germline V gene are MNHEY and SVGAGI. The CDR3 has 13 residues. J gave up 12 bases and V 6 bases, and 8 bases lay outside the gene matches. CDR3 in DNA: TGTGCCAGCAGGCCAGGGACAGCCAGACCCCTCCACTTT. This codes for CASRPGTARPLHF.